The 13 T cell receptor beta chains given below trace back to one sample, sequenced in a study of blood T cell repertoires in COVID-19. Sequenced by immunoSEQ multiplex PCR; TCRdb stores in-frame clones only, minus some. This table has more than 300,000 clones, 88% appearing once. The specimen sequenced was PBMCs or T cells enriched from blood (not recorded which). The receptors here all came from a woman under 30 who had recovered from COVID-19.

V usage is TRBV7-2 and J usage is TRBJ2-5; weak D call: TRBD2 (5 bases). Between the trimmed V and J ends, which lost 5 bases and 2 bases, there was a span of 21 bases. The CDR3 is 17 amino acids. Germline V gene data show CDR1 as SGHTA and CDR2 as FQGNSA. CDR3 sequence (DNA): TGTGCCAGCAGCCGGGGAACCCTAGGTGGGGTACAAGAGACCCAGTACTTC. Translation: CASSRGTLGGVQETQYF.

This clone showed up just once. The V gene is TRBV5-1, the J gene TRBJ2-7; TRBD2 agrees at 11 bases. After removal of 2 bases from V and 5 bases from J, the junction contained 3 bases not matched to a gene. CDR1 and CDR2 (germline): SGHRS, YFSETQ. CDR3 length: 14 residues. CDR3: CASSLLAGVDEQYF. The CDR3 DNA reads as TGCGCCAGCAGCTTACTAGCGGGGGTGGACGAGCAGTACTTC.

The V call is TRBV6-5, the J call TRBJ1-2, with D possibly being TRBD1 (6 bases). The CDR3 contains 13 residues. The germline CDR1 and CDR2 sequences are MNHEY and SVGAGI. V was pared by 3 bases and J by 7 bases, with 12 bases between. Written as DNA, the CDR3 is TGTGCCAGCAGTTATACCGGGACATCTGGCTACACCTTC. This codes for CASSYTGTSGYTF.

The V and J genes are TRBV5-4 and TRBJ2-5; 13 nucleotides align to TRBD2. CDR1 and CDR2 (germline): SGHNT, YYREEE (reference sequence). V dropped 4 bases and J dropped 5; count of bases not matched to a gene: 5. This CDR3 comprises 15 residues. The CDR3 DNA sequence: TGTGCCAGCAGCACGGGACTAGCGGGGAGTGAGACCCAGTACTTC. It yields the protein CASSTGLAGSETQYF.

The V call is TRBV7-9, the J call TRBJ1-2; perhaps TRBD1 as D (6 bases). This CDR3 comprises 15 residues. Trimming cost V 1 base and J 3 bases, with 12 bases left between them. Per germline, CDR1 SEHNR and CDR2 FQNEAQ (reference sequence). The CDR3 is CASSLGAGVYYGYTF. CDR3 coding DNA: TGTGCCAGCAGCTTAGGGGCAGGGGTCTACTATGGCTACACCTTC.

This clone showed up just once. V usage is TRBV25-1 and J usage is TRBJ1-2, with 9 nucleotides matching TRBD1. CDR1 is MGHDK, CDR2 SYGVNS, per germline. There are 15 residues in the CDR3. V lost 8 bases, J lost 0 bases, and 7 bases stayed unmatched. CDR3 DNA sequence: TGTGCCAGCTCCCCGGGACAGGGTACTAACTATGGCTACACCTTC. Translating it yields CASSPGQGTNYGYTF.

The chain links TRBV5-1 to TRBJ2-2; 7 positions match TRBD1. Unmatched junction bases numbered 11, after V lost 2 bases and J lost 4 bases. The CDR3 length is 17 residues. The germline gives CDR1 SGHRS, CDR2 YFSETQ. DNA of the CDR3: TGCGCCAGCAGCTTACCCCAGGGGGTTGATGGCACCGGGGAGCTGTTTTTT. Translated, it gives CASSLPQGVDGTGELFF. Using reference TRBV5-1 and TRBJ2-2 for the parts outside the CDR3, the full variable domain is KAGVTQTPRYLIKTRGQQVTLSCSPISGHRSVSWYQQTPGQGLQFLFEYFSETQRNKGNFPGRFSGRQFSNSRSEMNVSTLELGDSALYLCASSLPQGVDGTGELFFGEGSRLTVL.

This clone was detected only once. This chain connects TRBV3-1 (or the pseudogene TRBV3-2) to TRBJ2-5; TRBD2 matches 10 bases. The germline V gene has CDR1 LGHDT and CDR2 YNNKEL (reference sequence). The CDR3 runs to 16 residues. The junction had 5 bases not matched to a gene; V was cut back by 1 base and J by 3 bases. The CDR3 reads CASSQVLLAGEETQYF. The DNA for the CDR3 is TGTGCCAGCAGCCAAGTGTTGCTAGCGGGGGAAGAGACCCAGTACTTC.

This clone was detected once. The chain combines TRBV30 with TRBJ2-7, with 7 bases matching TRBD2. The J segment lost 2 bases and the V segment lost 3 bases, leaving 7 bases of the junction unmatched. The length of the CDR3 is 14 residues. Germline CDR1 reads GTSNPN; CDR2 reads SVGIG (reference sequence). The CDR3 loop is CAWSSGGKTYEQYF. In DNA form, the CDR3 reads TGTGCCTGGAGCTCGGGAGGCAAAACCTACGAGCAGTACTTC.

This clone was seen only a few times. This chain uses TRBV5-5 with TRBJ1-2, with D unclear. Trimming took 0 bases from V and 8 from J, leaving 14 bases between them. This CDR3 is built from 14 residues. Germline V gene data show CDR1 as SGHKS and CDR2 as YYEKEE (reference sequence). This CDR3 is CASSLGLSSGGYTF. The CDR3 DNA is TGTGCCAGCAGCTTGGGTCTATCTAGCGGCGGCTACACCTTC.

This chain links TRBV5-4 with TRBJ2-7; maybe TRBD1 (6 bases). The CDR3 is 13 amino acids. V was cut by 3 bases and J by 0 bases, with 7 bases left in between. Germline CDR1 is SGHNT and CDR2 is YYREEE (reference sequence). CDR3 DNA: TGTGCCAGCAGCTGGGACACCTCCTACGAGCAGTACTTC. Amino acids: CASSWDTSYEQYF.

This clone was seen just once. The gene calls are TRBV6-5 and TRBJ2-1, with D possibly matching TRBD1 (5 bases). The ends were cut back, 0 bases at V and 4 bases at J, with 13 bases in the middle. CDR3 length equals 16 residues. From germline, CDR1 is MNHEY and CDR2 SVGAGI. Written as DNA, the CDR3 is TGTGCCAGCAGTTACTCGATGGCAGGGTCGTACAATGAGCAGTTCTTC. This gives the protein CASSYSMAGSYNEQFF.

This clone was recorded only once. Within the sample, other DNA sequences also encode this same CDR3. V usage is TRBV7-8 and J usage is TRBJ2-3, with a possible D match to TRBD2 (5 bases). V was cut by 1 base and J by 1 base, with 6 bases left in between. The CDR3 covers 14 residues. Germline CDR1 is SGHVS and CDR2 is FQNEAQ. Here the CDR3 DNA reads TGTGCCAGCAGCTTAGGTAGCGGCACAGATACGCAGTATTTT. Its protein product is CASSLGSGTDTQYF.